The 10 T cell receptor beta chains below were found in one sample sequenced in a study of monozygotic twins with inflammatory bowel disease. No DNA is given; TCRdb re-called the 5' RACE reads and lists each CDR3 protein once. Here the sample table reports about 350,000 distinct CDR3 sequences. Material for sequencing was blood. The source is a human donor with ulcerative colitis or Crohn's disease, or a healthy co-twin of an affected twin (not recorded which).

The chain joins TRBV7-8 to TRBJ2-1; as DNA is missing, the TRBD1 call by TCRdb cannot be tested. The CDR3 is 14 amino acids. Germline CDR1 SGHVS, CDR2 FQNEAQ. The chain's CDR3 is CASSLGGRPREQFF.

The chain has TRBV11-3 and TRBJ2-3; no DNA is available, so the TRBD2 call from TCRdb remains unchecked. Germline values: CDR1 SGHNT, CDR2 YENEEA. This CDR3 is built from 16 residues. The CDR3 region is CASSFSGTSGADTQYF.

The V call is TRBV5-1, the J call TRBJ1-4; TCRdb outputs TRBD1, but without DNA this stays unchecked. This CDR3 is built from 13 residues. In germline, CDR1 is SGHRS, CDR2 YFSETQ. CDR3 region: CASRSGVNEKLFF.

The rearrangement joins TRBV5-5 to TRBJ2-7. This CDR3 contains 15 residues. The germline V gene encodes CDR1 SGHKS and CDR2 YYEKEE (reference sequence). The CDR3 loop reads CASSTSEGGSYEQYF.

The chain recombines TRBV7-2 with TRBJ1-5; absent DNA, TCRdb's TRBD1 call cannot be checked. CDR3 size: 15 residues. Germline CDR1 reads SGHTA; CDR2 reads FQGNSA. The CDR3 loop is CASSQRWGAGQPQHF.

J is TRBJ2-1 and V is TRBV6-2 or TRBV6-3; TCRdb's D call of TRBD1 is untestable without DNA. From germline, CDR1 is MNHEY and CDR2 SVGEGT. CDR3 length: 16 residues. CDR3 in amino acids: CASSSVEGTESNEQFF.

The gene calls are TRBV6-5 and TRBJ1-2; TCRdb proposes TRBD1, but this gene call is untestable without DNA. This CDR3 spans 13 amino acids. Looked up from germline, CDR1 is MNHEY and CDR2 is SVGAGI. The CDR3 loop is CASISRSGTGHTF.

The V and J genes are TRBV7-9 and TRBJ1-1; TCRdb returns TRBD1, unconfirmable since there is no DNA. This CDR3 is 14 amino acids long. The V gene's germline CDR1 is SEHNR and CDR2 FQNEAQ (reference sequence). This chain's CDR3 is CASRPTGKGVEAFF.

The chain links TRBV20-1 to TRBJ2-1. The CDR3 runs 15 residues. The germline gives CDR1 DFQATT, CDR2 SNEGSKA (reference sequence). CDR3 region: CSAKITTGPYNEQFF.

This rearrangement joins TRBV30 to TRBJ1-5; with no DNA, the TCRdb D assignment of TRBD1 cannot be verified. CDR1 GTSNPN and CDR2 SVGIG come from the germline V gene (reference sequence). This CDR3 is built from 14 residues. The CDR3: CAWSVGQGARPQHF.